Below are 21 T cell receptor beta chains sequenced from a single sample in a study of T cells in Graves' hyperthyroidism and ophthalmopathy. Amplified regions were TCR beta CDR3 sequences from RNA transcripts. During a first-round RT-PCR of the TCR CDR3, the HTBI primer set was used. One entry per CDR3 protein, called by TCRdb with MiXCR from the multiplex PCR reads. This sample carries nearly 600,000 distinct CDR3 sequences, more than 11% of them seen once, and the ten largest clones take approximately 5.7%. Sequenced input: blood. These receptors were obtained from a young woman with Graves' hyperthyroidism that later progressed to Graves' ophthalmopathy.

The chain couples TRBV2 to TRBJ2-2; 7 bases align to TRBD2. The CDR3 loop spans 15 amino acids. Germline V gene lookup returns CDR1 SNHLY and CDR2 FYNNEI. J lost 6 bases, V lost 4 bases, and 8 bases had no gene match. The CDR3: CASSATSVSPGELFF. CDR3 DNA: TGTGCCAGCAGTGCAACTAGCGTTAGTCCCGGGGAGCTGTTTTTT.

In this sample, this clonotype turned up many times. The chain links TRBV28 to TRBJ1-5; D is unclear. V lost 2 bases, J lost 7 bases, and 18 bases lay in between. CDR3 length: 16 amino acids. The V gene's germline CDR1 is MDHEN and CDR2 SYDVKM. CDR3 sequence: CASSLPGSATWQPQHF. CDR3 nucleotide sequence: TGTGCCAGCAGTTTACCTGGATCGGCGACCTGGCAGCCCCAGCATTTT.

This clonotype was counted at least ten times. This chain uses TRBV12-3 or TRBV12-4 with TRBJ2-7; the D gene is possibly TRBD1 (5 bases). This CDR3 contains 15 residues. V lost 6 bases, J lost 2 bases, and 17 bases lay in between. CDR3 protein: CASRIGQGNTYEQYF. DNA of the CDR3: TGTGCCAGCAGAATCGGCCAGGGAAACACCTACGAGCAGTACTTC.

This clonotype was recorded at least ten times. The CDR3 DNA reads as TGTGCCAGCAGTTTATCGGCAGGGCGTGTAACTGAAGCTTTCTTT. Its protein is CASSLSAGRVTEAFF. This rearrangement joins TRBV27 to TRBJ1-1, with a possible D match to TRBD1 (5 bases). Germline CDR1 is MNHEY and CDR2 is SMNVEV (reference sequence). V was clipped by 0 bases and J by 5 bases, with 13 bases between them. The CDR3 contains 15 residues.

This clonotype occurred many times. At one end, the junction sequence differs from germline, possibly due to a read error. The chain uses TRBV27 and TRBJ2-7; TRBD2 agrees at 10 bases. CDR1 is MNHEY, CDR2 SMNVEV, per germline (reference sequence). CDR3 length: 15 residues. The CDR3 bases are TGTGCCAGCAGTTTGAGAGCGGGAGGGCCCTATGAGCAGTACTTC. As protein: CASSLRAGGPYEQYF.

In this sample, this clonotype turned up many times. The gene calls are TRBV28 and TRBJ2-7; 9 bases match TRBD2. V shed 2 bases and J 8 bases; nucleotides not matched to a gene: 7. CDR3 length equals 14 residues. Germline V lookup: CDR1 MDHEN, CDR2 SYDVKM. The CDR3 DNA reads TGTGCCAGCAGTTTAGCGGGAGGGCTGGCAAAGCAGTACTTC. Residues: CASSLAGGLAKQYF.

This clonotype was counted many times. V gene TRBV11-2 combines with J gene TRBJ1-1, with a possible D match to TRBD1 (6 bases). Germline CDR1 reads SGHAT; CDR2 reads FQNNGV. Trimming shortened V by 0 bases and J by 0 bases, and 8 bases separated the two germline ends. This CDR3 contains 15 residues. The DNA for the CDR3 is TGTGCCAGCAGCTTAGATAGGACAGTGAACACTGAAGCTTTCTTT. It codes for CASSLDRTVNTEAFF.

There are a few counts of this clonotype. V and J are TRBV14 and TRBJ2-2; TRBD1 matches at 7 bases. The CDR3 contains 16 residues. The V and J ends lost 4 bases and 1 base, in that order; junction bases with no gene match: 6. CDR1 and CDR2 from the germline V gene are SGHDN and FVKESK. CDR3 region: CASSLVDRLNTGELFF. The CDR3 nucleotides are TGTGCCAGCAGCCTAGTGGACAGGCTGAACACCGGGGAGCTGTTTTTT.

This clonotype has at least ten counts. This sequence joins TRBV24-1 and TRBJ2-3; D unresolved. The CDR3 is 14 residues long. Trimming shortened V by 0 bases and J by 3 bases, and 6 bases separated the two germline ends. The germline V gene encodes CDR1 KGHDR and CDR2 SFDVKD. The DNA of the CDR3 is TGTGCCACCAGTGATTTGCTCGAAACAGATACGCAGTATTTT. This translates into CATSDLLETDTQYF.

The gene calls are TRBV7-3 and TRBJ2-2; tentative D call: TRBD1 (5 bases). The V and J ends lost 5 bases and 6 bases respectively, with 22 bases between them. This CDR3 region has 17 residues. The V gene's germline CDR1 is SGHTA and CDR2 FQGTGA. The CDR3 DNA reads TGTGCCAGCAGCCCTAGGGTACAGGCGATTGTCCCCGGGGAGCTGTTTTTT. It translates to CASSPRVQAIVPGELFF.

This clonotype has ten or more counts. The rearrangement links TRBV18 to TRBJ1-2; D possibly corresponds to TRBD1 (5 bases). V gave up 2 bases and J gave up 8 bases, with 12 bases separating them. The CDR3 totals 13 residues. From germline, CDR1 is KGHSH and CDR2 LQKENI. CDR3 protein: CASSPWRGKGYTF. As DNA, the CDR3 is TGTGCCAGCTCACCATGGCGGGGGAAAGGCTACACCTTC. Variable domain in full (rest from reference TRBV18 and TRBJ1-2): NAGVMQNPRHLVRRRGQEARLRCSPMKGHSHVYWYRQLPEEGLKFMVYLQKENIIDESGMPKERFSAEFPKEGPSILRIQQVVRGDSAAYFCASSPWRGKGYTFGSGTRLTVV.

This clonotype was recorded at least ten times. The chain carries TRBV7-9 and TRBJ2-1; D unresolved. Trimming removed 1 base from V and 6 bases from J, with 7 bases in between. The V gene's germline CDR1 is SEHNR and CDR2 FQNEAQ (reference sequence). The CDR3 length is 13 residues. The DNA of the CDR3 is TGTGCCAGCAGCTTAGGTAGCATCAATGAGCAGTTCTTC. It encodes CASSLGSINEQFF.

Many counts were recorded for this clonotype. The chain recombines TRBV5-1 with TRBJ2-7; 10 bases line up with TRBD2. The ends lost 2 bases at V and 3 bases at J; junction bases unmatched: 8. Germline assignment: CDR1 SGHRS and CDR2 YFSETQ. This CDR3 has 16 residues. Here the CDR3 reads CASSFSLAGVGYEQYF. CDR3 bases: TGCGCCAGCAGCTTTTCCCTAGCGGGAGTAGGCTACGAGCAGTACTTC. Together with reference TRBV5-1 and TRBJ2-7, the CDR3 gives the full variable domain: KAGVTQTPRYLIKTRGQQVTLSCSPISGHRSVSWYQQTPGQGLQFLFEYFSETQRNKGNFPGRFSGRQFSNSRSEMNVSTLELGDSALYLCASSFSLAGVGYEQYFGPGTRLTVT.

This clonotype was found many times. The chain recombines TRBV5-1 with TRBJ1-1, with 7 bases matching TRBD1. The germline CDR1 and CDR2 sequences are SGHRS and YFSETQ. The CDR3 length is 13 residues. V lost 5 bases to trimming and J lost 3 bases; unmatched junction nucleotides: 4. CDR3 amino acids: CASRSDRDTEAFF. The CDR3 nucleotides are TGCGCCAGCAGAAGCGACAGGGACACTGAAGCTTTCTTT. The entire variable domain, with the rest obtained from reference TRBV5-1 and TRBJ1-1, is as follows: KAGVTQTPRYLIKTRGQQVTLSCSPISGHRSVSWYQQTPGQGLQFLFEYFSETQRNKGNFPGRFSGRQFSNSRSEMNVSTLELGDSALYLCASRSDRDTEAFFGQGTRLTVV.

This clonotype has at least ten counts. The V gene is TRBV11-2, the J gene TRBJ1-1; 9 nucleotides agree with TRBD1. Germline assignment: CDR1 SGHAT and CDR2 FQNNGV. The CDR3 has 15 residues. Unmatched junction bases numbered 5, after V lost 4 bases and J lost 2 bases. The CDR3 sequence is CASSWVGQGNTEAFF. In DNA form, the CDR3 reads TGTGCCAGCAGCTGGGTGGGACAGGGAAACACTGAAGCTTTCTTT.

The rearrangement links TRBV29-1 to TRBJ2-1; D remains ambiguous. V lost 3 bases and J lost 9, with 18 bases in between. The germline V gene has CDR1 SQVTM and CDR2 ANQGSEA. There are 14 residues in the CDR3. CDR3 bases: TGCAGCGTTGATCCTAGGGCCGGGTTGATTGAGCAGTTCTTC. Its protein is CSVDPRAGLIEQFF.

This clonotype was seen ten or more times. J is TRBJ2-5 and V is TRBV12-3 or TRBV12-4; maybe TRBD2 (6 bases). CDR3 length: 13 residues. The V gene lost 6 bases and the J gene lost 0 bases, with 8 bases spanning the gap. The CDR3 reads CASRGDYQETQYF. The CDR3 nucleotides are TGTGCCAGCAGAGGGGACTACCAAGAGACCCAGTACTTC.

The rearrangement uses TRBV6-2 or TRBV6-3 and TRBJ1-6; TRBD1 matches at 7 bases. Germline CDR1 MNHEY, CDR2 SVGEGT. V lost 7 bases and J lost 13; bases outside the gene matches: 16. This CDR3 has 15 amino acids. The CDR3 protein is CASIRLTGTFGPLHF. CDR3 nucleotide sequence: TGTGCCAGCATCCGCTTGACAGGGACCTTCGGGCCCCTCCACTTT.

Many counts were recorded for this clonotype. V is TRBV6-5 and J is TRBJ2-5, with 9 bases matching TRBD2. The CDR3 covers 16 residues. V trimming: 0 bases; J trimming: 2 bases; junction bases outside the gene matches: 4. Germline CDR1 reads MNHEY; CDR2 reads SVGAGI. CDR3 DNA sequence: TGTGCCAGCAGTTACTCCCCGACTAGCGGACAAGAGACCCAGTACTTC. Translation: CASSYSPTSGQETQYF.

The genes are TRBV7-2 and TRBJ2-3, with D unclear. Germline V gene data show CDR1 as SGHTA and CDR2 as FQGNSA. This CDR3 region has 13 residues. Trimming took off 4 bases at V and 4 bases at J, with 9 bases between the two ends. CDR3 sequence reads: CASSSDGPDTQYF. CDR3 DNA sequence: TGTGCCAGCAGCTCAGACGGGCCAGATACGCAGTATTTT.

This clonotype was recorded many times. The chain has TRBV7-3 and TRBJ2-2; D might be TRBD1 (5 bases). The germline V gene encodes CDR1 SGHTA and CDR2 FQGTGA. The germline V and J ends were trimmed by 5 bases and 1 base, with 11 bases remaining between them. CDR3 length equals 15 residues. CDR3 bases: TGTGCCAGCAGCCCAGGGTTAGGGAACACCGGGGAGCTGTTTTTT. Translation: CASSPGLGNTGELFF.